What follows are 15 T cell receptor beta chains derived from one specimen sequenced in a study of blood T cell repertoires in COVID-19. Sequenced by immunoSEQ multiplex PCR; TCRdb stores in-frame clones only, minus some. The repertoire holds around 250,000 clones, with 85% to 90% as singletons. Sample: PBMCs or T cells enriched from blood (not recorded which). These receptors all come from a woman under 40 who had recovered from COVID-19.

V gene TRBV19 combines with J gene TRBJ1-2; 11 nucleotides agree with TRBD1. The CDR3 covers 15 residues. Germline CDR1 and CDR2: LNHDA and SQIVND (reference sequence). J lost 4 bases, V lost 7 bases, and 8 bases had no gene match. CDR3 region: CASTPGQGAFYGYTF. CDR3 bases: TGTGCCAGTACCCCCGGACAGGGGGCGTTCTATGGCTACACCTTC. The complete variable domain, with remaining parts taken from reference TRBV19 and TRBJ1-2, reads DGGITQSPKYLFRKEGQNVTLSCEQNLNHDAMYWYRQDPGQGLRLIYYSQIVNDFQKGDIAEGYSVSREKKESFPLTVTSAQKNPTAFYLCASTPGQGAFYGYTFGSGTRLTVV.

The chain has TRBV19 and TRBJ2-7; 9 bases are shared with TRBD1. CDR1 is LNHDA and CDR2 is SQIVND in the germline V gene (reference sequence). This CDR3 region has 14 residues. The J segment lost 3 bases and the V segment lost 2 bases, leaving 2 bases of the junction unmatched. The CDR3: CASSIRGQGYEQYF. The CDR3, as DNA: TGTGCCAGTAGTATAAGGGGACAGGGCTACGAGCAGTACTTC.

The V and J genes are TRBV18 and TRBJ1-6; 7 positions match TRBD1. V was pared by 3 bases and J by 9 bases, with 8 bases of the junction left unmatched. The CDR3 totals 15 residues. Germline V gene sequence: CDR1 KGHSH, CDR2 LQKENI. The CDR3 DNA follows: TGTGCCAGCTCACCTCCGGACAGGTCCTTTTCACCCCTCCACTTT. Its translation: CASSPPDRSFSPLHF. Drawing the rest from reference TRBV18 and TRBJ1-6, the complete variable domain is NAGVMQNPRHLVRRRGQEARLRCSPMKGHSHVYWYRQLPEEGLKFMVYLQKENIIDESGMPKERFSAEFPKEGPSILRIQQVVRGDSAAYFCASSPPDRSFSPLHFGNGTRLTVT.

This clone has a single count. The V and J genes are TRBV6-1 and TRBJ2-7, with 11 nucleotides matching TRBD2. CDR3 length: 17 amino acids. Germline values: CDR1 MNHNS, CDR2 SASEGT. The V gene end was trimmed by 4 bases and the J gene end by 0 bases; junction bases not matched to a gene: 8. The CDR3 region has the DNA TGTGCCAGCAGTGTCCGGACTAGCGGGTCCAGCTCCTACGAGCAGTACTTC. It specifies CASSVRTSGSSSYEQYF.

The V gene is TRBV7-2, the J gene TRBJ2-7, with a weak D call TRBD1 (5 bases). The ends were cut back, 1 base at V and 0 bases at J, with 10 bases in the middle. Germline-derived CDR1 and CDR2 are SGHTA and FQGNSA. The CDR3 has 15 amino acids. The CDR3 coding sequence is TGTGCCAGCAGCTTAGAAGACAGTAGCTCCTACGAGCAGTACTTC. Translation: CASSLEDSSSYEQYF.

The CDR3 protein is CASSQPDRAGGYTF. The CDR3 region has the DNA TGTGCCAGCAGCCAACCCGACAGGGCCGGGGGCTACACCTTC. The genes are TRBV14 and TRBJ1-2; 7 positions match TRBD1. Germline V gene lookup returns CDR1 SGHDN and CDR2 FVKESK. With 2 bases clipped from V and 8 bases from J, the junction kept 8 bases outside the gene matches. This CDR3 contains 14 residues.

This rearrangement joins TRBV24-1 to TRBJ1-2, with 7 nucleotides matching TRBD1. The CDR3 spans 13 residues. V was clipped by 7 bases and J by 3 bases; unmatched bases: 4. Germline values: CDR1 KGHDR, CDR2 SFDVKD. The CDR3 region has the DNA TGTGCCACCAGGAAAGGACAGGACTATGGCTACACCTTC. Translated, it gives CATRKGQDYGYTF.

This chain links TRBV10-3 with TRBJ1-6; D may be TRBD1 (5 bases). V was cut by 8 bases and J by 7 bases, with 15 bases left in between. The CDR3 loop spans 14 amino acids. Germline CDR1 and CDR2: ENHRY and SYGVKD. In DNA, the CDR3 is TGTGCCATCGGGGACTTGGACGCAAATTCACCCCTCCACTTT. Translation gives CAIGDLDANSPLHF.

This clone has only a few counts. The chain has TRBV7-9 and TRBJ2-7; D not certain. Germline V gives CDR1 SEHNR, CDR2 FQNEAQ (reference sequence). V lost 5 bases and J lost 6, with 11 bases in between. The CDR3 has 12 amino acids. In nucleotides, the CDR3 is TGTGCCAGCAGCCAAACTACCGTCGAGCAGTACTTC. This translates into CASSQTTVEQYF.

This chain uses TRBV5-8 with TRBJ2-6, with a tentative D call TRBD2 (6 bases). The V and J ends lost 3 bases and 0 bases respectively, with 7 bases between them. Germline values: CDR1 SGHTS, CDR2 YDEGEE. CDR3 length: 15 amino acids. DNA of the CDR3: TGTGCCAGCAGCTGGGGGGTCTCTGGGGCCAACGTCCTGACTTTC. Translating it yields CASSWGVSGANVLTF. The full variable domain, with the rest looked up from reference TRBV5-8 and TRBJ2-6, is EAGVTQSPTHLIKTRGQQATLRCSPISGHTSVYWYQQALGLGLQFLLWYDEGEERNRGNFPPRFSGRQFPNYSSELNVNALELEDSALYLCASSWGVSGANVLTFGAGSRLTVL.

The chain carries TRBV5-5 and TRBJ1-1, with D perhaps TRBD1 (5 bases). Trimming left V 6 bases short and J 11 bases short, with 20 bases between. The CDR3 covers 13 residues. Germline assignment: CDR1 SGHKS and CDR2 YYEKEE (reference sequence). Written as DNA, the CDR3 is TGTGCCAGCATCGCCGGGCAGCAGGGATGGGCTTTCTTT. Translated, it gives CASIAGQQGWAFF.

CDR3 protein: CASSTRTSGTLTGELFF. The CDR3 DNA sequence: TGTGCCAGCAGTACCCGGACTAGCGGGACCCTCACCGGGGAGCTGTTTTTT. The chain combines TRBV28 with TRBJ2-2, with 12 nucleotides matching TRBD2. The germline gives CDR1 MDHEN, CDR2 SYDVKM. With V trimmed by 5 bases and J by 4 bases, 8 bases remained unmatched. The CDR3 loop spans 17 amino acids.

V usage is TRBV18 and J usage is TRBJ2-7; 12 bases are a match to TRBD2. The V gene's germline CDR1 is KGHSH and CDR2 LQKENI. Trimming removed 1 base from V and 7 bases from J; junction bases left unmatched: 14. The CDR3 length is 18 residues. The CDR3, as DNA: TGTGCCAGCTCACCACGGACGACTAGCGGGAGTCCGACGAGGGAGCAGTACTTC. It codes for CASSPRTTSGSPTREQYF.

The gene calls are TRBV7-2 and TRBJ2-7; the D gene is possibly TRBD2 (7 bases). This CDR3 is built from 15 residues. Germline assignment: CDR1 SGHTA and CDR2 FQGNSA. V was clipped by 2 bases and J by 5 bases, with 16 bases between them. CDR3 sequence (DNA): TGTGCCAGCAGCTTACGAGGGGGGGAGGGAGACGAGCAGTACTTC. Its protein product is CASSLRGGEGDEQYF.

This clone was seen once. The CDR3 loop reads CAWSENRGSTEAFF. The DNA for the CDR3 is TGTGCCTGGAGTGAAAACAGGGGGAGCACTGAAGCTTTCTTT. The chain joins TRBV30 to TRBJ1-1; TRBD1 matches at 8 bases. The trim removed 1 base at V and 4 bases at J, leaving 5 bases unmatched. Germline CDR1 is GTSNPN and CDR2 is SVGIG (reference sequence). The CDR3 is 14 amino acids.